One and the same sample provided the 13 T cell receptor beta chains below, sequenced in a study of cytomegalovirus exposure and HLA in healthy donors. In the PCR, 60 Vbeta and 13 Jbeta primers were used. The method was immunoSEQ multiplex PCR; TCRdb's version includes in-frame clones alone and lacks a portion of them. The sample lists approximately 150,000 clones; approximately 71% were seen once. The sample was PBMCs. The receptor set was obtained from a woman in her late teens or twenties in good health and CMV-seropositive.

J is TRBJ1-1 and V is TRBV2; 9 bases match TRBD1. Germline-derived CDR1 and CDR2 are SNHLY and FYNNEI. V shed 6 bases, J shed 2 bases, and the junction held 10 bases outside the gene matches. This CDR3 has 16 amino acids. Written as DNA, the CDR3 is TGTGCCAGCAGAACTTGGAGGACAGGGGCAAACACTGAAGCTTTCTTT. Protein: CASRTWRTGANTEAFF.

There are a few counts of this clone. The chain employs TRBV6-5 and TRBJ1-1; D remains ambiguous. The CDR3 contains 13 residues. Trimming cost V 6 bases and J 4 bases, with 12 bases left between them. In germline, CDR1 is MNHEY, CDR2 SVGAGI. The CDR3 nucleotides read TGTGCCAGCAGGCCGCAGGTTGGCACTGAAGCTTTCTTT. Its translation: CASRPQVGTEAFF.

The chain carries TRBV2 and TRBJ2-1; 7 bases are shared with TRBD2. This CDR3 spans 13 amino acids. Germline CDR1 reads SNHLY; CDR2 reads FYNNEI. Trimming took 10 bases from V and 0 from J; bases not matched to a gene: 3. The CDR3 nucleotides read TGTGCCAAGGGGAGGGCCTCCTACAATGAGCAGTTCTTC. The encoded protein is CAKGRASYNEQFF.

The V gene is TRBV6-1, the J gene TRBJ2-1, with TRBD2 matching 7 bases. Germline-derived CDR1 and CDR2 are MNHNS and SASEGT. V dropped 5 bases and J dropped 8; count of bases not matched to a gene: 12. The CDR3 loop spans 15 amino acids. The CDR3 spells CASSWRGAGRDEQFF. CDR3 nucleotides: TGTGCCAGCAGTTGGAGAGGAGCAGGGAGGGATGAGCAGTTCTTC.

This clone was found a few times. At one end, the junction sequence differs from germline, possibly due to a read error. V usage is TRBV18 and J usage is TRBJ1-4, with D possibly being TRBD1 (6 bases). This CDR3 region has 14 residues. Germline CDR1 reads KGHSH; CDR2 reads LQKENI. The CDR3 DNA reads TGTGCCAGCTCGCCACTCGCAGGGGATGAAAAACTGTTTTTT. Translating it yields CASSPLAGDEKLFF.

This chain uses TRBV7-9 with TRBJ2-1; TRBD2 matches 10 bases. CDR1 is SEHNR, CDR2 FQNEAQ, per germline (reference sequence). This CDR3 spans 15 amino acids. Trimming took 7 bases from V and 7 from J; bases not matched to a gene: 10. The CDR3 coding sequence is TGTGCCAGCACTAGTCTAGCGGGAGTGTTGAATGAGCAGTTCTTC. It codes for CASTSLAGVLNEQFF.

J is TRBJ2-1 and V is TRBV18, with 8 positions matching TRBD2. J gave up 5 bases and V 3 bases, and 15 bases lay outside the gene matches. The CDR3 extends over 18 amino acids. Germline V gives CDR1 KGHSH, CDR2 LQKENI. CDR3 nucleotide sequence: TGTGCCAGCTCACCCTTTGTAAAGAGCGGGAGTTGGAACAATGAGCAGTTCTTC. Protein: CASSPFVKSGSWNNEQFF.

For this clone: One junction end disagrees with the germline gene, perhaps due to a read error. The chain has TRBV7-7 and TRBJ2-5; TRBD2 agrees at 12 bases. The CDR3 runs to 15 residues. CDR1 SSHAT and CDR2 FNYEAQ come from the germline V gene (reference sequence). CDR3 protein: CASSQLAGGQETQYF. The CDR3 region has the DNA TGTGCTAGCAGCCAACTAGCGGGGGGCCAAGAGACCCAGTACTTC.

The chain employs TRBV7-9 and TRBJ2-1, with D possibly matching TRBD2 (6 bases). The CDR3 has 16 residues. V shed 3 bases and J shed 0 bases, with 12 bases lying between them. CDR1 is SEHNR, CDR2 FQNEAQ, per germline (reference sequence). The CDR3 DNA sequence: TGTGCCAGCAGCTTGCGGGGCGGGGACTCCTACAATGAGCAGTTCTTC. Its translation is CASSLRGGDSYNEQFF. The whole variable domain, remainder taken from reference TRBV7-9 and TRBJ2-1, is DTGVSQNPRHKITKRGQNVTFRCDPISEHNRLYWYRQTLGQGPEFLTYFQNEAQLEKSRLLSDRFSAERPKGSFSTLEIQRTEQGDSAMYLCASSLRGGDSYNEQFFGPGTRLTVL.

This clone has only a few counts. Within the sample, other DNA sequences also encode this same CDR3. The chain links TRBV5-6 to TRBJ2-3; tentatively, D is TRBD2 (6 bases). This CDR3 is built from 17 residues. Germline CDR1 SGHDT, CDR2 YYEEEE. Between the trimmed V and J ends, which lost 0 bases and 0 bases, there was a span of 14 bases. The CDR3 sequence: CASSLVKTGTSTDTQYF. Written as DNA, the CDR3 is TGTGCCAGCAGCTTGGTTAAGACGGGGACTAGCACAGATACGCAGTATTTT. Full variable domain (remainder filled in from reference TRBV5-6 and TRBJ2-3): DAGVTQSPTHLIKTRGQQVTLRCSPKSGHDTVSWYQQALGQGPQFIFQYYEEEERQRGNFPDRFSGHQFPNYSSELNVNALLLGDSALYLCASSLVKTGTSTDTQYFGPGTRLTVL.

The J gene is TRBJ2-5, the V gene TRBV5-1; D is unresolved. V dropped 0 bases and J dropped 2 bases, with 8 bases sitting between them. This CDR3 comprises 14 residues. Germline values: CDR1 SGHRS, CDR2 YFSETQ. CDR3 sequence reads: CASSLVPIQETQYF. DNA for the CDR3: TGCGCCAGCAGCTTGGTTCCAATTCAAGAGACCCAGTACTTC.

The chain couples TRBV10-3 to TRBJ2-7; perhaps TRBD1 as D (5 bases). The CDR3 totals 11 residues. Deletions cut 10 bases from V and 1 base from J, with 8 bases between. The germline CDR1 and CDR2 sequences are ENHRY and SYGVKD. This chain's CDR3 is CATGSSYEQYF. CDR3 coding DNA: TGTGCCACAGGGTCGTCCTACGAGCAGTACTTC.

Only a few counts were recorded for this clone. The chain is built from TRBV27 and TRBJ1-4, with 9 bases identical to TRBD1. The germline CDR1 and CDR2 sequences are MNHEY and SMNVEV (reference sequence). The V segment lost 1 base and the J segment 8 bases; nucleotides outside the gene matches: 8. The CDR3 has 16 amino acids. Here the CDR3 DNA reads TGTGCCAGCAGTTTATTCCCCGGGACAGGGAAGGAAAAACTGTTTTTT. The encoded protein is CASSLFPGTGKEKLFF.